The 14 T cell receptor beta chains presented below share a single source sample, sequenced in a study of blood T cell repertoires in COVID-19. Data came from immunoSEQ multiplex PCR; TCRdb stores just in-frame clones and leaves some out. The sample lists 450,000 to 500,000 clones, approximately 85% occurring once. The sequenced sample was peripheral blood. Every receptor here comes from a human donor in a cohort sampled during active COVID-19.

The chain couples TRBV10-3 to TRBJ2-7; 9 bases match TRBD1. V lost 3 bases to trimming and J lost 5 bases; unmatched junction nucleotides: 5. Germline CDR1 is ENHRY and CDR2 is SYGVKD. This CDR3 spans 14 amino acids. The CDR3, as DNA: TGTGCCATCAGTGACGGGACAGGGTCCCACGAGCAGTACTTC. It is translated as CAISDGTGSHEQYF.

The chain employs TRBV12-3 or TRBV12-4 and TRBJ1-5; D gene ambiguous. V was clipped by 4 bases and J by 7 bases, with 11 bases between them. The CDR3 has 13 residues. This chain's CDR3 is CASSSLESQPQHF. The CDR3 nucleotides are TGTGCCAGCAGTTCCCTGGAGAGCCAGCCCCAGCATTTT.

V gene TRBV6-5 combines with J gene TRBJ2-1; the D gene is possibly TRBD2 (6 bases). The germline V gene has CDR1 MNHEY and CDR2 SVGAGI. The CDR3 extends over 15 amino acids. Trimming cost V 7 bases and J 7 bases, with 20 bases left between them. The CDR3 protein is CASTGGLANVNEQFF. CDR3 DNA sequence: TGTGCCAGCACCGGTGGGCTAGCGAATGTTAATGAGCAGTTCTTC.

This rearrangement joins TRBV29-1 to TRBJ2-7; D is uncertain. This CDR3 is built from 11 residues. From germline, CDR1 is SQVTM and CDR2 ANQGSEA. V was clipped by 5 bases and J by 2 bases, with 7 bases between them. The CDR3 protein is CSVTVAYEQYF. The CDR3 DNA follows: TGCAGCGTTACCGTAGCCTACGAGCAGTACTTC.

The chain carries TRBV19 and TRBJ1-2; TRBD1 aligns across 8 bases. Per germline, CDR1 LNHDA and CDR2 SQIVND (reference sequence). The CDR3 is made up of 14 amino acids. V shed 7 bases and J 4 bases; nucleotides not matched to a gene: 8. The CDR3 region is CASMIDRGRYGYTF. CDR3 sequence (DNA): TGTGCCAGTATGATCGACAGGGGCCGCTATGGCTACACCTTC.

This chain links TRBV4-1 with TRBJ2-3; 7 nucleotides align to TRBD2. Trimming took 0 bases from V and 8 from J; bases not matched to a gene: 14. Germline CDR1 and CDR2: MGHRA and YSYEKL. There are 17 residues in the CDR3. CDR3 loop: CASSQEGLAENWGTQYF. CDR3 bases: TGCGCCAGCAGCCAAGAGGGGCTAGCGGAAAACTGGGGTACGCAGTATTTT.

The chain combines TRBV3-1 (or the pseudogene TRBV3-2) with TRBJ2-3; TRBD2 is a possible D gene (6 bases). The germline V gene encodes CDR1 LGHDT and CDR2 YNNKEL (reference sequence). V shed 2 bases and J shed 5 bases, with 17 bases lying between them. The CDR3 runs to 16 residues. This CDR3 reads CASSQSPTQGLDTQYF. In DNA form, the CDR3 reads TGTGCCAGCAGCCAAAGTCCCACGCAGGGACTAGATACGCAGTATTTT.

The V call is TRBV10-3, the J call TRBJ2-2; 7 nucleotides agree with TRBD1. Unmatched junction bases numbered 10, after V lost 6 bases and J lost 0 bases. Germline values: CDR1 ENHRY, CDR2 SYGVKD. This CDR3 region has 17 residues. The CDR3, as DNA: TGTGCCATCAGAGGGACAGCATTCTTCGCGAACACCGGGGAGCTGTTTTTT. It yields the protein CAIRGTAFFANTGELFF.

The gene calls are TRBV5-4 and TRBJ1-2, with 8 bases aligning to TRBD1. CDR1 SGHNT and CDR2 YYREEE come from the germline V gene (reference sequence). The trim removed 1 base at V and 8 bases at J, leaving 7 bases unmatched. The CDR3 has 14 residues. The CDR3 nucleotides are TGTGCCAGCAGCTTGATCGGACAGGGACGGGGCTACACCTTC. This translates into CASSLIGQGRGYTF.

V is TRBV6-5 and J is TRBJ2-5; 8 positions agree with TRBD1. This CDR3 contains 16 residues. The trim removed 0 bases at V and 4 bases at J, leaving 7 bases unmatched. Germline loops: CDR1 MNHEY, CDR2 SVGAGI. The CDR3 sequence is CASSYSGTGTGETQYF. CDR3 nucleotide sequence: TGTGCCAGCAGTTACTCGGGCACCGGGACAGGAGAGACCCAGTACTTC.

This CDR3 reads CASSQTRPLPTGNEQFF. CDR3 nucleotide sequence: TGTGCCAGCAGCCAAACTAGGCCCCTACCTACCGGGAATGAGCAGTTCTTC. The gene calls are TRBV14 and TRBJ2-1; possibly TRBD2 for D (5 bases). Trimming stripped 2 bases from V and 7 bases from J, with 21 bases between. Germline V gene lookup returns CDR1 SGHDN and CDR2 FVKESK. This CDR3 region has 17 residues.

This chain links TRBV19 with TRBJ1-1, with a weak D call TRBD1 (6 bases). The CDR3 is 14 amino acids. The germline gives CDR1 LNHDA, CDR2 SQIVND (reference sequence). V gave up 7 bases and J gave up 1 base, with 13 bases separating them. This chain's CDR3 is CASTHRTANTEAFF. CDR3 nucleotides: TGTGCCAGTACCCATCGGACAGCGAACACTGAAGCTTTCTTT.

The chain has TRBV2 and TRBJ2-2, with TRBD1 as a possible D gene (6 bases). The CDR3 is made up of 14 amino acids. Trimming left V 4 bases short and J 6 bases short, with 12 bases between. Germline-derived CDR1 and CDR2 are SNHLY and FYNNEI. Here the CDR3 reads CASSGTVSSGELFF. CDR3 coding DNA: TGTGCCAGCAGTGGGACAGTATCATCCGGGGAGCTGTTTTTT.

CDR3 residues: CAIGDSLPITEAFF. The CDR3 nucleotides are TGTGCCATTGGAGATTCGCTGCCGATCACTGAAGCTTTCTTT. V gene TRBV10-3 combines with J gene TRBJ1-1; D not resolved. Germline V gene sequence: CDR1 ENHRY, CDR2 SYGVKD. The CDR3 runs 14 residues. The V and J ends lost 9 bases and 4 bases respectively, with 18 bases between them.